This T cell receptor beta chain was documented in a study of shared clonotypes between healthy human individuals. Study-wide points: All-four-donor shared clonotypes had higher generation probabilities than non-shared clonotypes did. Enrolling few donors narrowed the genetic and exposure-history diversity that was represented.

Assay: immunoSEQ multiplex PCR; the TCRdb copy retains only in-frame clones and omits some. This sample has approximately 640,000 clones, with about 92% found just once. Germline CDR1 SEHNR, CDR2 FQNEAQ (reference sequence). Germline trimming cut 10 bases from V and 8 bases from J; bases unmatched to any gene: 16. CDR3 length: 15 residues. In the case of this clone: Its specificity is not known.

J is TRBJ2-1 and V is TRBV7-9; 8 bases align to TRBD2. This TCR derives from a man aged 18-30 years in good health. Some clones in this sample may be carry-over from other donors' samples. The source material was memory CD8+ T cells from PBMCs. Specified subset: CD45RO+ cells pooled with CCR7-negative TemRA cells. The CDR3 is CATQGRAGGRDEQFF. Here the CDR3 DNA reads TGTGCCACTCAGGGACGGGCGGGAGGTAGGGATGAGCAGTTCTTC.